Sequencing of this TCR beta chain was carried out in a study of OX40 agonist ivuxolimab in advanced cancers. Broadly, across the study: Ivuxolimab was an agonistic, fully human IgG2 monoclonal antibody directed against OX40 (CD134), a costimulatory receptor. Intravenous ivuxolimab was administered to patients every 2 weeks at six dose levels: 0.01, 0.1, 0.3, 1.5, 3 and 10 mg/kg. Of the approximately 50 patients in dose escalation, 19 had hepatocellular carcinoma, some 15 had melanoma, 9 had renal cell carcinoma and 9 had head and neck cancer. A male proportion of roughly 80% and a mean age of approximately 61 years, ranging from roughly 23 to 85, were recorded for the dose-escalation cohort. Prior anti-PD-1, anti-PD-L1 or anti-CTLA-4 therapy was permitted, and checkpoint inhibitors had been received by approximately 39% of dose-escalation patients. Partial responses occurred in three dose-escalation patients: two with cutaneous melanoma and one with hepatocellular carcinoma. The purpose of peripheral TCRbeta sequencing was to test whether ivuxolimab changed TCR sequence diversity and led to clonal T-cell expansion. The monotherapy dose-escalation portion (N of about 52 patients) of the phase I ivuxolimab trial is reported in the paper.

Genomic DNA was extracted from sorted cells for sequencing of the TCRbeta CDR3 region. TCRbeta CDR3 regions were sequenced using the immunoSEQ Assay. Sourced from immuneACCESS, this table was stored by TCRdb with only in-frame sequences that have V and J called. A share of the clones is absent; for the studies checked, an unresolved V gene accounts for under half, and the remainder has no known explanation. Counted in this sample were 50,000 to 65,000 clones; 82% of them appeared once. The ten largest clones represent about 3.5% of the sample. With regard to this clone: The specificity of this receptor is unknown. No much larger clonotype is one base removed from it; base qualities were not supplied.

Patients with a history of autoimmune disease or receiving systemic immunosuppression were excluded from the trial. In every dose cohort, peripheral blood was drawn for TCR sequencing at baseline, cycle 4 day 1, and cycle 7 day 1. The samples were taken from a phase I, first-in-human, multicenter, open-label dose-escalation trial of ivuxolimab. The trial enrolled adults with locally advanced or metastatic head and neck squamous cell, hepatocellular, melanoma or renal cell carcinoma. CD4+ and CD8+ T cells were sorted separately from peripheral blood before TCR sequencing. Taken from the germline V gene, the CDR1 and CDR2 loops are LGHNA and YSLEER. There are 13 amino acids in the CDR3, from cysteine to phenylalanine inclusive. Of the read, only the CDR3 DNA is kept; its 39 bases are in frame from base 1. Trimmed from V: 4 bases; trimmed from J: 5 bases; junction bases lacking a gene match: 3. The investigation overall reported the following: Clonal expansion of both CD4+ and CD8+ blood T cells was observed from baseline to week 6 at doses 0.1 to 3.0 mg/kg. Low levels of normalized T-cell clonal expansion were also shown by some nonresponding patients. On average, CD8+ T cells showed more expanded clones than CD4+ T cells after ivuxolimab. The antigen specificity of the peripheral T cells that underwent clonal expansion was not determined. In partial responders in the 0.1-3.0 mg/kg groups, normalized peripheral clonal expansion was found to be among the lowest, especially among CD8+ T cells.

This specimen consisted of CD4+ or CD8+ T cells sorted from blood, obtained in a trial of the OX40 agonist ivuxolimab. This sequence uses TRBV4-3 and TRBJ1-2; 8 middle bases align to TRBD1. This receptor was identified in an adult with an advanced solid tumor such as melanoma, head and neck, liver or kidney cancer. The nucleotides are TGCGCCAGCAGCCGGGACAGGAGTTATGGCTACACCTTC. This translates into CASSRDRSYGYTF.